The TCR beta chain described here comes from a study of blood T cell repertoires in COVID-19. The CDR3 length is 17 residues. Germline V gives CDR1 LGHNA, CDR2 YSLEER. V lost 8 bases to trimming and J lost 4 bases, with 25 bases between them. Only in-frame clones appear in the TCRdb table, and some are missing; sequencing was by immunoSEQ multiplex PCR. The data show 100,000 to 120,000 clones, about 88% seen once. This TCR was sampled from a woman in her seventies who had recovered from COVID-19. Material for sequencing was peripheral blood. V gene TRBV4-3 combines with J gene TRBJ2-3, with D perhaps TRBD2 (7 bases). The CDR3 DNA reads TGCGCCAGCGCTCACGGGAAGGGGGAGGCGGGAGCAGATACGCAGTATTTT. Translating it yields CASAHGKGEAGADTQYF.